This T cell receptor (beta chain) was observed in a study of blood T cells in healthy people across ages. Overall study: About one barcoded beta molecule per two T cells was captured by template switching.

Overall study findings and caveats: Considered underestimates were the diversity estimates obtained from one million T cells. The study could not conclusively compare naive and antigen-experienced cells, given its unsorted PBMCs.

The CDR3 length is 12 residues. V lost 4 bases and J lost 6, with 10 bases in between. From germline, CDR1 is SGHTA and CDR2 FQGNSA. PCR was performed a second time for about 7 to 11 cycles using a sample-barcoded 5' primer and a J-beta primer mix. TCRdb passed the 5' RACE reads through MiXCR, listing each CDR3 protein once. The data contain about 1.7 million distinct CDR3 sequences, roughly 27% of them singletons. Drawing of peripheral blood yielded roughly 9.8 milliliters from each donor. This clonotype appeared many times. Its antigen is not identified. The clonotype originates from a woman in her twenties or thirties in good health. V and J are TRBV7-2 and TRBJ2-7, with a tentative D call TRBD1 (6 bases). The specimen was blood. This chain's CDR3 is CASSYTGIEQYF. The CDR3 nucleotides read TGTGCCAGCAGCTATACAGGGATCGAGCAGTACTTC.